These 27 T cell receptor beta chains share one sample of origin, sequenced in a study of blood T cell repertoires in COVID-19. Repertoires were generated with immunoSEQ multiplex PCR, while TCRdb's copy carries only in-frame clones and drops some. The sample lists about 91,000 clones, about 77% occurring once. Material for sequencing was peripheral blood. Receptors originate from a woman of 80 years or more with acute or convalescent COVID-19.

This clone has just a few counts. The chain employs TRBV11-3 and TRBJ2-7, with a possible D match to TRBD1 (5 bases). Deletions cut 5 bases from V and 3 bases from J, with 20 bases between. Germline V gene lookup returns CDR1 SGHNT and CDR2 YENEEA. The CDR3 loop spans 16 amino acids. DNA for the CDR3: TGTGCCAGCAGCCTACCCGGCTCTGGACACAGCTACGAGCAGTACTTC. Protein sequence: CASSLPGSGHSYEQYF.

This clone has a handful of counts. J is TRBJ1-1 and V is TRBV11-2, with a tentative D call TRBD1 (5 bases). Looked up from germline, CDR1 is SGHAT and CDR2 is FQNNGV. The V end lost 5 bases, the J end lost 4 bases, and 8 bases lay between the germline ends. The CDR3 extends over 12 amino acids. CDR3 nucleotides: TGTGCCAGCAGCGAGGGACTCACTGAAGCTTTCTTT. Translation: CASSEGLTEAFF.

This CDR3 reads CASSSGAGTGRSPLHF. Written as DNA, the CDR3 is TGCGCCAGCAGCTCGGGTGCAGGGACAGGGAGATCACCCCTCCACTTT. The V and J genes are TRBV5-1 and TRBJ1-6, with 9 positions matching TRBD1. The CDR3 length is 16 residues. Trimming removed 3 bases from V and 10 bases from J; junction bases left unmatched: 11. CDR1 and CDR2 (germline): SGHRS, YFSETQ.

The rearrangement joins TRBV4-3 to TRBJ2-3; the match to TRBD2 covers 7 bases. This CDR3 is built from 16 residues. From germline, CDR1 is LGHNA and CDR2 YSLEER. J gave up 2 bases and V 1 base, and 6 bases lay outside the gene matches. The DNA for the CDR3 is TGCGCCAGCAGCCAAGGATCGGGACTATCCACAGATACGCAGTATTTT. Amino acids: CASSQGSGLSTDTQYF.

Written as DNA, the CDR3 is TGTGCCAGCAGCCCCAGACTAGCGGGGGATGAGCAGTTCTTC. Its translation: CASSPRLAGDEQFF. This rearrangement joins TRBV7-2 to TRBJ2-1; TRBD2 aligns across 12 bases. This CDR3 contains 14 residues. In germline, CDR1 is SGHTA, CDR2 FQGNSA. V was pared by 5 bases and J by 8 bases, with 4 bases of the junction left unmatched. The variable domain in full, with the rest retrieved from reference TRBV7-2 and TRBJ2-1, is GAGVSQSPSNKVTEKGKDVELRCDPISGHTALYWYRQSLGQGLEFLIYFQGNSAPDKSGLPSDRFSAERTGGSVSTLTIQRTQQEDSAVYLCASSPRLAGDEQFFGPGTRLTVL.

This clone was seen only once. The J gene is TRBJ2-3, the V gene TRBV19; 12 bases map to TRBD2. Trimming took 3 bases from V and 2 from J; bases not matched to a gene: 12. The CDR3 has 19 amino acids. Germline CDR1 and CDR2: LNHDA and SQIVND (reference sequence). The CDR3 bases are TGTGCCAGTAGTATTTTTGCTAGCGGGGGGGCCGGGTACACAGATACGCAGTATTTT. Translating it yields CASSIFASGGAGYTDTQYF.

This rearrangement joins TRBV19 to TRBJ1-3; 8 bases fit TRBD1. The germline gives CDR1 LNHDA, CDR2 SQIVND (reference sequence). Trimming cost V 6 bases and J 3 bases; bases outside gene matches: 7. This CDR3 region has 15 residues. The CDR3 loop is CASSPDRAVGNTIYF. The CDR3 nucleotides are TGTGCCAGTAGCCCGGACAGGGCAGTTGGAAACACCATATATTTT.

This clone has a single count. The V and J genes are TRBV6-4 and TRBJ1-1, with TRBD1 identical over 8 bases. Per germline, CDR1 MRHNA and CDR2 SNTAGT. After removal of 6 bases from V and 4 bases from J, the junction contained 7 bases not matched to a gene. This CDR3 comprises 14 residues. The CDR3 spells CASRPDRAGTEAFF. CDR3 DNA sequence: TGTGCCAGCAGGCCGGACAGGGCAGGCACTGAAGCTTTCTTT.

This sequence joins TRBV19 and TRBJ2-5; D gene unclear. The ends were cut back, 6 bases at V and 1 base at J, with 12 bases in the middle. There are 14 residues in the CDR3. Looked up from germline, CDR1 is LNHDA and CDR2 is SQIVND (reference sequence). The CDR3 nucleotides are TGTGCCAGTAGCGGCGTAGCCACCCAAGAGACCCAGTACTTC. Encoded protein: CASSGVATQETQYF.

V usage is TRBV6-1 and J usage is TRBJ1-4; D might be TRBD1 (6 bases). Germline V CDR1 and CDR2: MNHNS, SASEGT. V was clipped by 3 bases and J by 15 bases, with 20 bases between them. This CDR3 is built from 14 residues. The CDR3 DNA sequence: TGTGCCAGCAGTGAGCAGGGGCCCGTGATGGAGATGTTTTTT. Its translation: CASSEQGPVMEMFF.

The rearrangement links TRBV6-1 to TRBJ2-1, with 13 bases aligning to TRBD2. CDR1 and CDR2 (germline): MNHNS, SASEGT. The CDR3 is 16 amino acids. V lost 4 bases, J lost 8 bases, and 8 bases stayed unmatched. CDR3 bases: TGTGCCAGCAGTGGGCCGACTAGCGGGGGGTCCTATGAGCAGTTCTTC. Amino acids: CASSGPTSGGSYEQFF.

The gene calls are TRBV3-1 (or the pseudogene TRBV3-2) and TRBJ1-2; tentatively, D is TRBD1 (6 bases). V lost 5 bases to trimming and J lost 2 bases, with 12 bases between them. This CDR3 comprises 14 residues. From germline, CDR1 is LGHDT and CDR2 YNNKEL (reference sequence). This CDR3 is CASSVGQPNYGYTF. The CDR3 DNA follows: TGTGCCAGCAGCGTTGGACAGCCAAACTATGGCTACACCTTC.

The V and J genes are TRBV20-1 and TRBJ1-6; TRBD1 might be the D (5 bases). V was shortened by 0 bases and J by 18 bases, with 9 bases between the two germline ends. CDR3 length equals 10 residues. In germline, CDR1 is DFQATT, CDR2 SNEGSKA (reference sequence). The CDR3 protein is CSAREEGPHF. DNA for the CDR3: TGCAGTGCTAGAGAGGAGGGGCCCCACTTT.

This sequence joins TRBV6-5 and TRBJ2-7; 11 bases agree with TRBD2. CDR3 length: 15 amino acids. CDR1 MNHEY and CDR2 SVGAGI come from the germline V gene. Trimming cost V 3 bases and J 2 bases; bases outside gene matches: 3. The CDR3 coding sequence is TGTGCCAGCAGTTATAGCGGGGGGGTGCCCTACGAGCAGTACTTC. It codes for CASSYSGGVPYEQYF.

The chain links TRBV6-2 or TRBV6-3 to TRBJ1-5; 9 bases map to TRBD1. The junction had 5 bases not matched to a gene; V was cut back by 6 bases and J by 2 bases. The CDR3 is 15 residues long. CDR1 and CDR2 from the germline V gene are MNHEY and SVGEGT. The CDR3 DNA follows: TGTGCCAGCAGCCCCGGGACAGGGCGCAATCAGCCCCAGCATTTT. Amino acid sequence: CASSPGTGRNQPQHF.

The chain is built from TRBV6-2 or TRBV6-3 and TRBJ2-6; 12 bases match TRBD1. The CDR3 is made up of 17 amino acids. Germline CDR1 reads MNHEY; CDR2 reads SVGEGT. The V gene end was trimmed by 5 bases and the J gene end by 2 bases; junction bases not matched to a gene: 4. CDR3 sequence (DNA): TGTGCCAGCAGTCCGGGACAGGGGGCAACTGGGGCCAACGTCCTGACTTTC. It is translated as CASSPGQGATGANVLTF.

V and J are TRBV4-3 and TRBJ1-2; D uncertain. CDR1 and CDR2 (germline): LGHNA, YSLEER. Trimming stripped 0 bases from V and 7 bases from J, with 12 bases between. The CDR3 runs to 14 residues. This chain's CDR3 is CASSQDEGLGGYTF. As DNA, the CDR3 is TGCGCCAGCAGCCAAGATGAGGGTTTAGGTGGCTACACCTTC.

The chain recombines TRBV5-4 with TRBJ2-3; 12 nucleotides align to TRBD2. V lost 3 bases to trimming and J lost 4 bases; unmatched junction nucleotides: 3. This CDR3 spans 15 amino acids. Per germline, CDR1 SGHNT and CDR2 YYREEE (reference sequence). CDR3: CASSYTSGRSDTQYF. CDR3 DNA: TGTGCCAGCAGCTACACTAGCGGGAGGTCAGATACGCAGTATTTT.

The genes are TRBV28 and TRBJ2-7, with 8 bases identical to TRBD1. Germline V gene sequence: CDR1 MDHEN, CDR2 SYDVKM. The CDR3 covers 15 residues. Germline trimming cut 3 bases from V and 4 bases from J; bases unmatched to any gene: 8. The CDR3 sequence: CASSFPTGVKYEQYF. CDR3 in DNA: TGTGCCAGCAGTTTCCCGACAGGGGTAAAGTACGAGCAGTACTTC.

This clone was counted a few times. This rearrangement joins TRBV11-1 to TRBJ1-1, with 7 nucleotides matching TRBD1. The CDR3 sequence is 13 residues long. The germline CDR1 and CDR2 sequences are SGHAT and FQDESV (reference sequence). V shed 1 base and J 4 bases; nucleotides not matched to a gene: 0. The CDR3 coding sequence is TGTGCCAGCAGCTTAGACAGGGGCACTGAAGCTTTCTTT. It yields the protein CASSLDRGTEAFF.

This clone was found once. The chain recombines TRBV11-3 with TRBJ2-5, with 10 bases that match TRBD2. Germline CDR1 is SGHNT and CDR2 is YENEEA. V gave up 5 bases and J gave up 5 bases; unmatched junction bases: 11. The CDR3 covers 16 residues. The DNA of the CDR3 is TGTGCCAGCAGCCCCGGAGGGGCTAGCGGGGGCGAGACCCAGTACTTC. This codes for CASSPGGASGGETQYF.

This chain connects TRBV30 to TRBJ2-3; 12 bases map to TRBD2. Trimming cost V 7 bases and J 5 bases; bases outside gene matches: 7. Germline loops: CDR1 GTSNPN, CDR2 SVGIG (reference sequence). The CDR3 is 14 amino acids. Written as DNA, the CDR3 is TGTGCCTCCTCTAGCGGGGGGGCGAGAGATACGCAGTATTTT. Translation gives CASSSGGARDTQYF.

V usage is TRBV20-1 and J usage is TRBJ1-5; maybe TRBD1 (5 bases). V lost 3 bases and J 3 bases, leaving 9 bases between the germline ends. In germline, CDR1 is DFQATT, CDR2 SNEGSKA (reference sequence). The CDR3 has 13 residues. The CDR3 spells CSASRGLNQPQHF. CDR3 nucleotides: TGCAGTGCTAGTCGGGGACTCAATCAGCCCCAGCATTTT.

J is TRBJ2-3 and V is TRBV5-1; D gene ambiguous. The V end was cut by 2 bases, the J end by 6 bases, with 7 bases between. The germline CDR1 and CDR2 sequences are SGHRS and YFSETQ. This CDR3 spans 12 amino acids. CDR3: CASSFNGDTQYF. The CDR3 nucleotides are TGCGCCAGCAGCTTTAACGGGGATACGCAGTATTTT.

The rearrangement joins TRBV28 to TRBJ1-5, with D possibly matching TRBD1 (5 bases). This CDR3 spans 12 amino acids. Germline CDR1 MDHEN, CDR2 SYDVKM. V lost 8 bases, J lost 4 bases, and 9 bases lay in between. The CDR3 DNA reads TGTGCCAGCTGGGGGGTAAATCAGCCCCAGCATTTT. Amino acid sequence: CASWGVNQPQHF.

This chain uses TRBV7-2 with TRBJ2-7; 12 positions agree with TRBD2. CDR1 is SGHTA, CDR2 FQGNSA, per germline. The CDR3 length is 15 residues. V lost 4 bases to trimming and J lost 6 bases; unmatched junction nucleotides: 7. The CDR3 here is CASSSRLAGAPEQYF. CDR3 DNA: TGTGCCAGCAGCTCCCGACTAGCGGGAGCCCCCGAGCAGTACTTC.

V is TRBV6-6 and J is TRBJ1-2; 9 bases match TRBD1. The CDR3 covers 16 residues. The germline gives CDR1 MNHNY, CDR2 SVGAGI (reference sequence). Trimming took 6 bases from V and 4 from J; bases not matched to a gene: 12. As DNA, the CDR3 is TGTGCCAGCAGACCTCCGGGACAGGGCGGGAGCTATGGCTACACCTTC. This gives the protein CASRPPGQGGSYGYTF.